These 13 T cell receptor beta chains came from one sample sequenced in a study of blood T cell repertoires in COVID-19. The method was immunoSEQ multiplex PCR; TCRdb's version includes in-frame clones alone and lacks a portion of them. There are 150,000 to 190,000 clones in the sample; roughly nine tenths occur only once, and about 2.4% lies in the top ten. The specimen sequenced was peripheral blood. The receptor set was obtained from a woman aged 70-85 years with acute or convalescent COVID-19.

The rearrangement links TRBV10-2 to TRBJ1-2; D perhaps matches TRBD1 (6 bases). CDR3 length equals 14 residues. V was trimmed by 10 bases and J by 8 bases, leaving 23 bases between them. Germline V gene data show CDR1 as WSHSY and CDR2 as SAAADI. The CDR3 coding sequence is TGCGCCATTTCACCGGGGGGGGCGACGCGGGGCTACACCTTC. It specifies CAISPGGATRGYTF.

The chain joins TRBV30 to TRBJ1-6, with TRBD1 matching over 7 bases. V shed 0 bases and J 10 bases; nucleotides not matched to a gene: 6. From germline, CDR1 is GTSNPN and CDR2 SVGIG (reference sequence). The CDR3 is 14 amino acids. CDR3 loop: CAWSVRQGKSPLHF. CDR3 bases: TGTGCCTGGAGTGTACGACAGGGCAAATCACCCCTCCACTTT.

This clone was picked up a small number of times. This sequence joins TRBV19 and TRBJ1-5; the match to TRBD1 covers 7 bases. Germline V gene lookup returns CDR1 LNHDA and CDR2 SQIVND (reference sequence). V gave up 2 bases and J gave up 2 bases; unmatched junction bases: 12. The CDR3 length is 18 residues. Here the CDR3 DNA reads TGTGCCAGTAGTATAATGTTCCGGGACAGTCGGCGCAATCAGCCCCAGCATTTT. Translating gives CASSIMFRDSRRNQPQHF.

This clone was found once. No DNA is shown, since the ends of the CDR3 on it are uncertain; the CDR3 is the one TCRdb lists. V is TRBV21-1 and J is TRBJ1-1; the table calls TRBD1, which could not be checked here. TRBV21-1 is noted as a pseudogene. The CDR3 is 19 amino acids long, termini counted. CDR3 sequence: CASSKNNLVAGGTNTEAFF.

The chain combines TRBV3-1 (or the pseudogene TRBV3-2) with TRBJ2-3, with TRBD2 as a possible D gene (5 bases). Germline values: CDR1 LGHDT, CDR2 YNNKEL (reference sequence). The CDR3 has 18 amino acids. Trimming stripped 3 bases from V and 3 bases from J, with 22 bases between. The CDR3 DNA sequence: TGTGCCAGCAGCCAGCCCAGTCCTAGCCGCGATAGGACAGATACGCAGTATTTT. Protein: CASSQPSPSRDRTDTQYF.

The V call is TRBV20-1, the J call TRBJ1-2, with 7 bases identical to TRBD1. Trimming removed 3 bases from V and 4 bases from J; junction bases left unmatched: 2. CDR1 and CDR2 from the germline V gene are DFQATT and SNEGSKA (reference sequence). This CDR3 spans 12 amino acids. CDR3 residues: CSASDRAYGYTF. The CDR3, as DNA: TGCAGTGCTAGTGACAGGGCCTATGGCTACACCTTC.

J is TRBJ1-1 and V is TRBV5-1, with 8 positions matching TRBD1. V lost 4 bases, J lost 6 bases, and 14 bases stayed unmatched. Germline assignment: CDR1 SGHRS and CDR2 YFSETQ. CDR3 length: 16 amino acids. CDR3: CASSPVNTGGRAEAFF. CDR3 DNA: TGCGCCAGCAGCCCCGTCAACACAGGGGGAAGAGCTGAAGCTTTCTTT. Full variable domain (outside the CDR3, taken from reference TRBV5-1 and TRBJ1-1): KAGVTQTPRYLIKTRGQQVTLSCSPISGHRSVSWYQQTPGQGLQFLFEYFSETQRNKGNFPGRFSGRQFSNSRSEMNVSTLELGDSALYLCASSPVNTGGRAEAFFGQGTRLTVV.

J is TRBJ1-1 and V is TRBV18, with 10 nucleotides matching TRBD1. V lost 3 bases to trimming and J lost 0 bases; unmatched junction nucleotides: 4. CDR1 and CDR2 (germline): KGHSH, LQKENI. This CDR3 spans 16 amino acids. This chain's CDR3 is CASSPRDRGMNTEAFF. The DNA of the CDR3 is TGTGCCAGCTCACCCCGGGACAGGGGCATGAACACTGAAGCTTTCTTT.

The rearrangement links TRBV20-1 to TRBJ1-5; D remains ambiguous. The V gene's germline CDR1 is DFQATT and CDR2 SNEGSKA (reference sequence). Trimming cost V 3 bases and J 0 bases, with 12 bases left between them. The length of the CDR3 is 15 residues. The CDR3 DNA sequence: TGCAGTGCTAGTCCAGGAACCTATAGCAATCAGCCCCAGCATTTT. Protein: CSASPGTYSNQPQHF.

The genes are TRBV28 and TRBJ1-1; D is unclear. CDR3 length: 13 amino acids. Germline V gene data show CDR1 as MDHEN and CDR2 as SYDVKM. V dropped 3 bases and J dropped 3 bases, with 8 bases sitting between them. DNA of the CDR3: TGTGCCAGCAGTTTCCAGGCCCACACTGAAGCTTTCTTT. It encodes CASSFQAHTEAFF.

This chain uses TRBV19 with TRBJ2-5; D might be TRBD2 (6 bases). CDR3 size: 18 residues. V lost 8 bases and J 2 bases, leaving 27 bases between the germline ends. Germline loops: CDR1 LNHDA, CDR2 SQIVND (reference sequence). Here the CDR3 DNA reads TGTGCCAGTTCTCCATCCTACGGAGCGGGCCTACCGCAAGAGACCCAGTACTTC. Protein sequence: CASSPSYGAGLPQETQYF.

V gene TRBV13 combines with J gene TRBJ2-7; D ambiguous. V was pared by 5 bases and J by 0 bases, with 5 bases between. Germline assignment: CDR1 PRHDT and CDR2 FYEKMQ (reference sequence). CDR3 length: 12 residues. CDR3 residues: CASSAGSYEQYV. As DNA, the CDR3 is TGTGCCAGCAGCGCCGGCTCCTACGAGCAGTACGTC.

V is TRBV3-1 (or the pseudogene TRBV3-2) and J is TRBJ2-3; TRBD2 matches 8 bases. The J segment lost 3 bases and the V segment lost 4 bases, leaving 6 bases of the junction unmatched. Germline V CDR1 and CDR2: LGHDT, YNNKEL (reference sequence). The CDR3 extends over 15 amino acids. Written as DNA, the CDR3 is TGTGCCAGCAGCCTGCGGGGGGTATATACAGATACGCAGTATTTT. It is translated as CASSLRGVYTDTQYF.